The 2 T cell receptor beta chains given below trace back to one sample, sequenced in a study of T cells in Graves' hyperthyroidism and ophthalmopathy (dated by TCRdb to the late 2010s). The library was built by means of multiplex PCR. Sequencing instrument: Illumina HiSeq 2000. The TCR beta CDR3 regions were amplified from RNA transcripts. A first-round RT-PCR of the TCR CDR3 used the HTBI primer set with the Qiagen OneStep RT-PCR kit. TCRdb reprocessing: public reads trimmed at Q25 with fastp, clones called with MiXCR, in-frame beta chains kept. Every distinct CDR3 protein forms one entry, paired with its most common genes and DNA. The sample table lists 350,000 to 400,000 distinct CDR3 sequences, about 15% of them with a count of one. Jointly, the top ten make up about 31% of the sample. Sequencing used blood. All receptors come from a woman under 40 with Graves' hyperthyroidism.

The chain has TRBV5-1 and TRBJ1-4; 7 bases match TRBD1. This CDR3 comprises 17 residues. V shed 2 bases, J shed 3 bases, and the junction held 10 bases outside the gene matches. CDR1 and CDR2 from the germline V gene are SGHRS and YFSETQ. CDR3 amino acids: CASSLAARQGSNEKLFF. The CDR3 DNA sequence: TGCGCCAGCAGCTTAGCTGCGAGACAGGGCTCTAATGAAAAACTGTTTTTT.

The sample holds many counts of this clonotype. V and J are TRBV27 and TRBJ2-1; a possible D gene is TRBD2 (7 bases). The CDR3 runs to 15 residues. Germline CDR1 reads MNHEY; CDR2 reads SMNVEV (reference sequence). V shed 5 bases and J shed 6 bases, with 17 bases lying between them. The CDR3 here is CASSLLGRGGNEQFF. The CDR3 DNA sequence: TGTGCCAGCAGTCTACTAGGGAGGGGGGGCAATGAGCAGTTCTTC.